This T cell receptor beta chain stems from a study of control samples from healthy donors and cancer patients. The method was immunoSEQ multiplex PCR; TCRdb's version includes in-frame clones alone and lacks a portion of them. The sample lists about 38,000 clones, around 80% occurring once. The germline gives CDR1 SGHNT, CDR2 YYREEE (reference sequence). The CDR3 is 12 amino acids. V was clipped by 2 bases and J by 6 bases, with 8 bases between them. The chain combines TRBV5-4 with TRBJ1-1; D unclear. Sequencing used PBMCs. The receptor was derived from a woman aged 55-69 years with lung cancer. Here the CDR3 reads CASSFDLAEAFF. The CDR3 DNA reads TGTGCCAGCAGCTTCGACCTGGCTGAAGCTTTCTTT.